The 24 T cell receptor beta chains below all came from one sample that was sequenced in a study of blood T cell repertoires in COVID-19. Only in-frame clones appear in the TCRdb table, and some are missing; sequencing was by immunoSEQ multiplex PCR. The sample contains about 80,000 clones, about 90% of which appear only once. Sequencing used peripheral blood. These receptors were collected from an elderly woman with active or convalescent COVID-19.

The CDR3 DNA reads TGTGCCAGCAGTGGACAGAACTATGGCTACACCTTC. This sequence encodes CASSGQNYGYTF. V is TRBV12-3 or TRBV12-4 and J is TRBJ1-2; D is possibly TRBD1 (6 bases). V dropped 5 bases and J dropped 2 bases, with 6 bases sitting between them. The CDR3 length is 12 residues.

The J gene is TRBJ2-5, the V gene TRBV7-2; 8 bases match TRBD1. Losses at the gene ends were 3 bases for V and 4 bases for J; bases not matched to a gene: 4. The CDR3 is made up of 14 amino acids. Germline V gene data show CDR1 as SGHTA and CDR2 as FQGNSA. CDR3 nucleotides: TGTGCCAGCAGCTTTCCGGACAGGGCAGAGACCCAGTACTTC. This gives the protein CASSFPDRAETQYF.

The V and J genes are TRBV21-1 and TRBJ2-2; TRBD1, the D gene given by the table, was not confirmed from the DNA. TRBV21-1 is labeled a pseudogene. This CDR3 has 17 residues. The CDR3 spells CASNLLHSGGNPGELFF. The CDR3 nucleotides read TGTGCCAGCAACCTACTACATTCAGGGGGTAATCCCGGGGAGCTGTTTTTT.

The chain joins TRBV20-1 to TRBJ2-3; 8 positions match TRBD2. With 6 bases clipped from V and 4 bases from J, the junction kept 6 bases outside the gene matches. Germline V CDR1 and CDR2: DFQATT, SNEGSKA (reference sequence). The CDR3 is 13 residues long. CDR3 amino acids: CSASSGTADTQYF. In nucleotides, the CDR3 is TGCAGTGCGAGTAGCGGGACGGCAGATACGCAGTATTTT.

The gene calls are TRBV7-2 and TRBJ2-5; D unresolved. V was pared by 3 bases and J by 2 bases, with 7 bases between. Germline V CDR1 and CDR2: SGHTA, FQGNSA. The CDR3 is made up of 13 amino acids. The CDR3 is CASSFTSQETQYF. The CDR3 nucleotides are TGTGCCAGCAGCTTCACAAGTCAAGAGACCCAGTACTTC.

This clone was counted once. The V and J genes are TRBV3-1 (or the pseudogene TRBV3-2) and TRBJ2-7, with 9 bases fitting TRBD1. V shed 1 base and J 2 bases; nucleotides not matched to a gene: 0. This CDR3 is built from 14 residues. CDR1 and CDR2 (germline): LGHDT, YNNKEL (reference sequence). The CDR3 protein is CASSQGTGAYEQYF. The CDR3 DNA reads as TGTGCCAGCAGCCAAGGGACAGGGGCCTACGAGCAGTACTTC.

V is TRBV18 and J is TRBJ1-2; D is ambiguous. Trimming took 0 bases from V and 2 from J, leaving 10 bases between them. CDR3 length equals 15 residues. Germline V gene data show CDR1 as KGHSH and CDR2 as LQKENI. The DNA for the CDR3 is TGTGCCAGCTCACCACCGGCAGGAACAAACTATGGCTACACCTTC. This encodes CASSPPAGTNYGYTF.

This clone was observed a single time. The rearrangement links TRBV10-1 to TRBJ1-2, with a weak D call TRBD1 (6 bases). The CDR3 runs 15 residues. V shed 11 bases and J shed 5 bases, with 24 bases lying between them. CDR1 and CDR2 from the germline V gene are WNHNN and SYGVQD (reference sequence). In nucleotides, the CDR3 is TGCGCCGACCCCCGAGGGCAGGGGCGAAAATATGGCTACACCTTC. Encoded protein: CADPRGQGRKYGYTF.

The chain couples TRBV7-9 to TRBJ2-7; weak D call: TRBD1 (6 bases). There are 14 residues in the CDR3. Germline lookup yields CDR1 SEHNR and CDR2 FQNEAQ (reference sequence). Trimming removed 5 bases from V and 3 bases from J, with 14 bases in between. CDR3 coding DNA: TGTGCCAGCAGCAGAACAGGGATCGACTACGAGCAGTACTTC. Translation gives CASSRTGIDYEQYF.

This chain uses TRBV27 with TRBJ1-2, with unresolved D. The CDR3 is 13 residues long. Germline lookup yields CDR1 MNHEY and CDR2 SMNVEV (reference sequence). V was pared by 5 bases and J by 2 bases, with 9 bases between. The CDR3 DNA reads TGTGCCAGCAGTCCAACTTCCAACTATGGCTACACCTTC. This translates into CASSPTSNYGYTF.

The chain carries TRBV9 and TRBJ1-3; possibly TRBD1 for D (6 bases). This CDR3 has 15 amino acids. Germline loops: CDR1 SGDLS, CDR2 YYNGEE. Trimming pared 2 bases from V and 4 bases from J, leaving 13 bases between. The CDR3 DNA reads TGTGCCAGCAGCGTCAACCAGGGGCCGGGAAACACCATATATTTT. It encodes CASSVNQGPGNTIYF. Full variable domain (remainder filled in from reference TRBV9 and TRBJ1-3): DSGVTQTPKHLITATGQRVTLRCSPRSGDLSVYWYQQSLDQGLQFLIQYYNGEERAKGNILERFSAQQFPDLHSELNLSSLELGDSALYFCASSVNQGPGNTIYFGEGSWLTVV.

V is TRBV28 and J is TRBJ2-7; 11 positions agree with TRBD1. The CDR3 is 16 residues long. The V gene end was trimmed by 4 bases and the J gene end by 2 bases; junction bases not matched to a gene: 7. Germline CDR1 MDHEN, CDR2 SYDVKM. This CDR3 reads CASSSRGQGATYEQYF. CDR3 DNA sequence: TGTGCCAGCAGTTCTAGAGGACAGGGGGCCACCTACGAGCAGTACTTC.

In this sample, this clone turned up once. This rearrangement joins TRBV18 to TRBJ2-2, with 8 nucleotides matching TRBD2. V dropped 3 bases and J dropped 5; count of bases not matched to a gene: 5. The CDR3 contains 15 residues. Per germline, CDR1 KGHSH and CDR2 LQKENI. CDR3 DNA: TGTGCCAGCTCACCGACTAGCGATTTAACCGGGGAGCTGTTTTTT. This translates into CASSPTSDLTGELFF.

The sample holds one count of this clone. The chain joins TRBV18 to TRBJ1-2; TRBD1 matches at 9 bases. V was clipped by 0 bases and J by 8 bases; unmatched bases: 4. There are 14 residues in the CDR3. CDR1 is KGHSH, CDR2 LQKENI, per germline. CDR3 bases: TGTGCCAGCTCACCACCCTCAGGACAGGGGGGCTACACCTTC. It translates to CASSPPSGQGGYTF.

CDR3 residues: CASSETLGGSGNTIYF. CDR3 DNA sequence: TGTGCCAGCAGTGAAACCCTGGGGGGATCAGGAAACACCATATATTTT. The chain couples TRBV6-1 to TRBJ1-3; a weak D match, TRBD1 (5 bases). Germline loops: CDR1 MNHNS, CDR2 SASEGT. V was trimmed by 2 bases and J by 4 bases, leaving 15 bases between them. The CDR3 has 16 amino acids.

The chain has TRBV9 and TRBJ2-2, with D possibly TRBD1 on 5 matching bases. Per germline, CDR1 SGDLS and CDR2 YYNGEE. Trimming removed 1 base at V and 7 bases at J, with 11 bases between. The CDR3 contains 14 residues. CDR3 nucleotides: TGTGCCAGCAGCGTAACTCCCGACAGCGGGGAGCTGTTTTTT. Its protein is CASSVTPDSGELFF.

The rearrangement uses TRBV15 and TRBJ1-5; possibly TRBD1 for D (6 bases). From germline, CDR1 is LNHNV and CDR2 YYDKDF (reference sequence). This CDR3 contains 13 residues. The V end lost 8 bases, the J end lost 3 bases, and 11 bases lay between the germline ends. The CDR3 is CATGQYYNQPQHF. CDR3 nucleotide sequence: TGTGCCACCGGACAGTATTACAATCAGCCCCAGCATTTT.

Only a few counts were recorded for this clone. The gene calls are TRBV15 and TRBJ2-7; 9 bases match TRBD1. The CDR3 has 15 amino acids. CDR1 and CDR2 (germline): LNHNV, YYDKDF (reference sequence). V dropped 3 bases and J dropped 5; count of bases not matched to a gene: 8. The CDR3 sequence: CATSRGGTGRHEQYF. In DNA, the CDR3 is TGTGCCACCAGCAGGGGGGGGACAGGGCGACACGAGCAGTACTTC.

J is TRBJ1-1 and V is TRBV9; the D gene is possibly TRBD1 (6 bases). This CDR3 comprises 15 residues. V was pared by 3 bases and J by 4 bases, with 16 bases between. CDR1 is SGDLS and CDR2 is YYNGEE in the germline V gene. CDR3 sequence: CASSGGGPGTTEAFF. In DNA, the CDR3 is TGTGCCAGCAGCGGAGGGGGTCCCGGAACCACTGAAGCTTTCTTT.

This chain connects TRBV5-1 to TRBJ1-1, with D maybe TRBD1 (5 bases). This CDR3 region has 14 residues. Looked up from germline, CDR1 is SGHRS and CDR2 is YFSETQ. The V gene lost 6 bases and the J gene lost 0 bases, with 12 bases spanning the gap. CDR3 sequence: CASKGGALNTEAFF. CDR3 bases: TGCGCCAGCAAGGGAGGGGCACTGAACACTGAAGCTTTCTTT.

The chain has TRBV24-1 and TRBJ2-2; possible D gene TRBD2, 6 bases. Germline CDR1 and CDR2: KGHDR and SFDVKD. The length of the CDR3 is 16 residues. Between the trimmed V and J ends, which lost 9 bases and 1 base, there was a span of 17 bases. The CDR3 reads CATSKMGTLNTGELFF. In DNA form, the CDR3 reads TGTGCCACCTCTAAGATGGGGACTTTGAACACCGGGGAGCTGTTTTTT.

The DNA for the CDR3 is TGTGCCAGCAGCCAGGGACAGGGTTTGTCTTCCCTCCACTTT. Encoded protein: CASSQGQGLSSLHF. J is TRBJ1-6 and V is TRBV3-1 (or the pseudogene TRBV3-2), with TRBD1 identical over 9 bases. J was trimmed by 14 bases and V by 3 bases; bases with no gene match: 8. Germline V lookup: CDR1 LGHDT, CDR2 YNNKEL (reference sequence). The CDR3 runs to 14 residues.

This clone showed up just a few times. J is TRBJ2-5 and V is TRBV12-5, with 13 bases identical to TRBD2. The CDR3 runs to 16 residues. Germline lookup yields CDR1 LGHNT and CDR2 FRNRAP. V lost 7 bases and J lost 4; bases outside the gene matches: 9. DNA for the CDR3: TGTGCTAGTGTTCGGACTAGCGGGAGTGGATTAGAGACCCAGTACTTC. Its translation is CASVRTSGSGLETQYF.

In its sample, this clone was seen once. CDR3 sequence reads: CAIRDSGRTGWQFF. In DNA form, the CDR3 reads TGTGCCATCAGGGATAGCGGGAGGACGGGATGGCAGTTCTTC. V gene TRBV10-3 combines with J gene TRBJ2-1; TRBD2 agrees at 10 bases. J was trimmed by 12 bases and V by 6 bases; bases with no gene match: 11. There are 14 residues in the CDR3. Germline V gene sequence: CDR1 ENHRY, CDR2 SYGVKD.